This is a list of T cell receptor beta chains from one sample in a study of blood T cell repertoires in COVID-19. TCRdb keeps only in-frame clones here, not all; method: immunoSEQ multiplex PCR. The table shows hundreds of thousands of clones, with around 85% occurring only once. The sequencing input was peripheral blood. These receptors all stem from a woman aged 50 to 60 with active or convalescent COVID-19. Each CDR3 is given with its conserved first and last residue. The order of the fields is CDR3 DNA, CDR3 protein, J gene, D gene, clone size, V gene. A D gene is named only where the DNA matches it firmly. Not all rows give a size; the values are once, few, many and, for expanded clones, a class.

CDR3 DNA: TGTGCCAGCAGCGCACAGGAGAACACTGAAGCTTTCTTT
CDR3 protein: CASSAQENTEAFF
J gene: TRBJ1-1
D gene: -
clone size: -
V gene: TRBV7-9

CDR3 DNA: TGTGCCAGCAGCCAAGTCTCGGCAGGGTCGAGGAACGGCTACACCTTC
CDR3 protein: CASSQVSAGSRNGYTF
J gene: TRBJ1-2
D gene: -
clone size: -
V gene: TRBV3-1/TRBV3-2

CDR3 DNA: TGTGCCAGCAGTTCCACAGGAGATAATTCACCCCTCCACTTT
CDR3 protein: CASSSTGDNSPLHF
J gene: TRBJ1-6
D gene: -
clone size: -
V gene: TRBV28

CDR3 DNA: TGTGCCAGTAGTATGGTTTGGGTTCAGGTAGGGCGGGAGGGCCCTCTGGATCAGTACTTC
CDR3 protein: CASSMVWVQVGREGPLDQYF
J gene: TRBJ2-4
D gene: TRBD2
clone size: -
V gene: TRBV19

CDR3 DNA: TGTGCCTGGAGTGTAGAAGGTGGAGGCAGCACTGAAGCTTTCTTT
CDR3 protein: CAWSVEGGGSTEAFF
J gene: TRBJ1-1
D gene: -
clone size: few
V gene: TRBV30

CDR3 DNA: TGTGCCAGCAGTCTAGCGGGAGCGGCAGATACGCAGTATTTT
CDR3 protein: CASSLAGAADTQYF
J gene: TRBJ2-3
D gene: TRBD2
clone size: -
V gene: TRBV9

CDR3 DNA: TGTGCCAGCAGGCCGGACAGGGGACCGGATGGCTACACCTTC
CDR3 protein: CASRPDRGPDGYTF
J gene: TRBJ1-2
D gene: TRBD1
clone size: -
V gene: TRBV2

CDR3 DNA: TGCGCCAGCAGCCAAGACCCCCCGGGAGAGCAGTACTTC
CDR3 protein: CASSQDPPGEQYF
J gene: TRBJ2-7
D gene: -
clone size: once
V gene: TRBV4-1

CDR3 DNA: TGTGCCAGTAGTACGACAGGGAGTAACTATGGCTACACCTTC
CDR3 protein: CASSTTGSNYGYTF
J gene: TRBJ1-2
D gene: TRBD1
clone size: -
V gene: TRBV19

CDR3 DNA: TGTGCCTGGAGTAGTGGTGGAGGCTACGAGCAGTACTTC
CDR3 protein: CAWSSGGGYEQYF
J gene: TRBJ2-7
D gene: -
clone size: -
V gene: TRBV30

CDR3 DNA: TGTGCCAGTAGAAACAGGGGGCCTCTTTATGGCTACACCTTC
CDR3 protein: CASRNRGPLYGYTF
J gene: TRBJ1-2
D gene: TRBD1
clone size: -
V gene: TRBV19

CDR3 DNA: TGTGCCAGCAGCCCCGGACAAGATTACAATCAGCCCCAGCATTTT
CDR3 protein: CASSPGQDYNQPQHF
J gene: TRBJ1-5
D gene: -
clone size: -
V gene: TRBV5-8

CDR3 DNA: TGTGCCAGCCGTCGCGCAGGGATCCAAGAGACCCAGTACTTC
CDR3 protein: CASRRAGIQETQYF
J gene: TRBJ2-5
D gene: -
clone size: few
V gene: TRBV11-2

CDR3 DNA: TGTGCCAGCAGCCATAATTCGGATGCAGGGGCGCAGTACTTC
CDR3 protein: CASSHNSDAGAQYF
J gene: TRBJ2-7
D gene: -
clone size: once
V gene: TRBV4-2

CDR3 DNA: TGTGCCAGTAGTATATCGGCCGACAGAGCTTACTATGGCTACACCTTC
CDR3 protein: CASSISADRAYYGYTF
J gene: TRBJ1-2
D gene: -
clone size: -
V gene: TRBV19

CDR3 DNA: TGTGCCAGCAGCGTCGGGACTAGCGGTACCGGGGAGCTGTTTTTT
CDR3 protein: CASSVGTSGTGELFF
J gene: TRBJ2-2
D gene: TRBD2
clone size: -
V gene: TRBV9

CDR3 DNA: TGTGCCTGGAGTGTACGGATCGGGAGACTAGCGGGTTCAGATACGCAGTATTTT
CDR3 protein: CAWSVRIGRLAGSDTQYF
J gene: TRBJ2-3
D gene: TRBD2
clone size: -
V gene: TRBV30

CDR3 DNA: TGTGCCAGCAGCCCGACAGGGTTCTACTATGGCTACACCTTC
CDR3 protein: CASSPTGFYYGYTF
J gene: TRBJ1-2
D gene: -
clone size: -
V gene: TRBV12-1

CDR3 DNA: TGTGCCAGCAGTGTTGGACAGGCCTACGAGCAGTACTTC
CDR3 protein: CASSVGQAYEQYF
J gene: TRBJ2-7
D gene: TRBD1
clone size: -
V gene: TRBV2

CDR3 DNA: TGCGCCAGCAGCGTCCCCGGGGTAGGGGGCTACACCTTC
CDR3 protein: CASSVPGVGGYTF
J gene: TRBJ1-2
D gene: -
clone size: few
V gene: TRBV5-1

CDR3 DNA: TGTGCCAGCAACCCTAGCGGGAGGGGTAACACCGGGGAGCTGTTTTTT
CDR3 protein: CASNPSGRGNTGELFF
J gene: TRBJ2-2
D gene: TRBD2
clone size: once
V gene: TRBV5-4

CDR3 DNA: TGCGCCAGCAGCCTTAGCGGGAGCTGGGAGACCCAGTACTTC
CDR3 protein: CASSLSGSWETQYF
J gene: TRBJ2-5
D gene: TRBD2
clone size: -
V gene: TRBV5-1

CDR3 DNA: TGCGCCAGCAGCTTCGGGGGGGCCGGTGAAATGAACACTGAAGCTTTCTTT
CDR3 protein: CASSFGGAGEMNTEAFF
J gene: TRBJ1-1
D gene: -
clone size: -
V gene: TRBV5-1

CDR3 DNA: TGTGCCAGCAAGGATAGCGGTTACAATGAGCAGTTCTTC
CDR3 protein: CASKDSGYNEQFF
J gene: TRBJ2-1
D gene: -
clone size: -
V gene: TRBV6-5

CDR3 DNA: TGTGCCAGCAGACCGGGACAGGGTAGTTCACCCCTCCACTTT
CDR3 protein: CASRPGQGSSPLHF
J gene: TRBJ1-6
D gene: TRBD1
clone size: -
V gene: TRBV28

CDR3 DNA: TGTGCCAGCAGCCAAGATGGGCTGGGAGGTAACCAAGAGACCCAGTACTTC
CDR3 protein: CASSQDGLGGNQETQYF
J gene: TRBJ2-5
D gene: -
clone size: -
V gene: TRBV3-1/TRBV3-2

CDR3 DNA: TGTGCCAGCAGCCCTTTTAGCGGGAGAGGGGACAATGAGCAGTTCTTC
CDR3 protein: CASSPFSGRGDNEQFF
J gene: TRBJ2-1
D gene: TRBD2
clone size: -
V gene: TRBV14

CDR3 DNA: TGTGCCAGCAGCCAAGCCCGGGGGGAGCAGTACTTC
CDR3 protein: CASSQARGEQYF
J gene: TRBJ2-7
D gene: -
clone size: -
V gene: TRBV3-1/TRBV3-2

CDR3 DNA: TGCGCCAGCAGCCCGACCAGGGGCGAAACTGAAGCTTTCTTT
CDR3 protein: CASSPTRGETEAFF
J gene: TRBJ1-1
D gene: -
clone size: few
V gene: TRBV4-1

CDR3 DNA: TGTGCCAGCAGCTTAGTTGTTGTTGGGCTACAGTTCTTC
CDR3 protein: CASSLVVVGLQFF
J gene: TRBJ2-1
D gene: -
clone size: -
V gene: TRBV11-2

CDR3 DNA: TGTGCCAGCTCACCACCGACGGGGCAGCCCCAGCATTTT
CDR3 protein: CASSPPTGQPQHF
J gene: TRBJ1-5
D gene: -
clone size: -
V gene: TRBV18

CDR3 DNA: TGTGCCAGCAGTGACTCGGGACTAGCCAATCCCACGGTGCTCAATGAGCAGTTCTTC
CDR3 protein: CASSDSGLANPTVLNEQFF
J gene: TRBJ2-1
D gene: TRBD2
clone size: -
V gene: TRBV6-4

CDR3 DNA: TGTGCCAGCAGTGAGCAGACAGGTAACTCCTACGAGCAGTACTTC
CDR3 protein: CASSEQTGNSYEQYF
J gene: TRBJ2-7
D gene: -
clone size: -
V gene: TRBV2

CDR3 DNA: TGTGCCAGTAGTATACGGGGTTTACCCACAGATACGCAGTATTTT
CDR3 protein: CASSIRGLPTDTQYF
J gene: TRBJ2-3
D gene: -
clone size: few
V gene: TRBV19

CDR3 DNA: TGTGCCAGCAGGTATACAGGGTACAATGAGCAGTTCTTC
CDR3 protein: CASRYTGYNEQFF
J gene: TRBJ2-1
D gene: -
clone size: few
V gene: TRBV5-6

CDR3 DNA: TGTGCCAGCAGCTTATTTTCGATGTCGGGGGTTGTAGCCAAAAACATTCAGTACTTC
CDR3 protein: CASSLFSMSGVVAKNIQYF
J gene: TRBJ2-4
D gene: -
clone size: -
V gene: TRBV5-8

CDR3 DNA: TGTGCCAGCAGTTTAGGGGGCTGGAATCAGCCCCAGCATTTT
CDR3 protein: CASSLGGWNQPQHF
J gene: TRBJ1-5
D gene: -
clone size: -
V gene: TRBV28

CDR3 DNA: TGCGCCAGCAGCCGTACAGGGGGCAGTGGAAACACCATATATTTT
CDR3 protein: CASSRTGGSGNTIYF
J gene: TRBJ1-3
D gene: TRBD1
clone size: -
V gene: TRBV5-1

CDR3 DNA: TGTGCCACCAGTGCCCAAACAGGGGATCGGGACTATGGCTACACCTTC
CDR3 protein: CATSAQTGDRDYGYTF
J gene: TRBJ1-2
D gene: TRBD1
clone size: -
V gene: TRBV24-1

CDR3 DNA: TGTGCCAGCAGCTTCGGTGGTGTCACTGAAGCTTTCTTT
CDR3 protein: CASSFGGVTEAFF
J gene: TRBJ1-1
D gene: -
clone size: -
V gene: TRBV11-2

CDR3 DNA: TGTGCCAGCAGCCAAGATCGCATGGACAGGGCGGACACTGAAGCTTTCTTT
CDR3 protein: CASSQDRMDRADTEAFF
J gene: TRBJ1-1
D gene: TRBD1
clone size: -
V gene: TRBV4-2

CDR3 DNA: TGTGCCAGCAGTTTATGGGACAGTGCATCTTGGGGTGGGGCCAACGTCCTGACTTTC
CDR3 protein: CASSLWDSASWGGANVLTF
J gene: TRBJ2-6
D gene: -
clone size: once
V gene: TRBV28

CDR3 DNA: TGCAGCTACTTGGGGGGGGTTATGAACACTGAAGCTTTCTTT
CDR3 protein: CSYLGGVMNTEAFF
J gene: TRBJ1-1
D gene: -
clone size: -
V gene: TRBV29-1

CDR3 DNA: TGCGCCAGCAGCCAGGGGACAGGGGGATCGCGGGGCTACACCTTC
CDR3 protein: CASSQGTGGSRGYTF
J gene: TRBJ1-2
D gene: TRBD1
clone size: -
V gene: TRBV5-1

CDR3 DNA: TGTGCCAGCAGCCTATCGGGAGCCAACACAGATACGCAGTATTTT
CDR3 protein: CASSLSGANTDTQYF
J gene: TRBJ2-3
D gene: -
clone size: few
V gene: TRBV6-5

CDR3 DNA: TGTGCCAGCAACCTACAGGAGAACACTGAAGCTTTCTTT
CDR3 protein: CASNLQENTEAFF
J gene: TRBJ1-1
D gene: -
clone size: -
V gene: TRBV7-9

CDR3 DNA: TGTGCCAGCAGTCCTCATCCGGGACAGATGGCGTACAATGAGCAGTTCTTC
CDR3 protein: CASSPHPGQMAYNEQFF
J gene: TRBJ2-1
D gene: TRBD1
clone size: -
V gene: TRBV28

CDR3 DNA: TGTGCCAGCTCACCCGCCCAGCGGGAACGTTACGTGCAGTACTTC
CDR3 protein: CASSPAQRERYVQYF
J gene: TRBJ2-7
D gene: TRBD2
clone size: once
V gene: TRBV18

CDR3 DNA: TGCGCCAGCAGCCCACCGACTAGCGGCTACGAGCAGTACTTC
CDR3 protein: CASSPPTSGYEQYF
J gene: TRBJ2-7
D gene: TRBD2
clone size: -
V gene: TRBV5-1

CDR3 DNA: TGTGCCTGGAAAACAGGGAGCTCCTATAATTCACCCCTCCACTTT
CDR3 protein: CAWKTGSSYNSPLHF
J gene: TRBJ1-6
D gene: -
clone size: many
V gene: TRBV30

CDR3 DNA: TGTGCCAGCTCACCGAGGGGGCCTGGCGGTGAAAAACTGTTTTTT
CDR3 protein: CASSPRGPGGEKLFF
J gene: TRBJ1-4
D gene: TRBD1
clone size: -
V gene: TRBV18

CDR3 DNA: TGTGCCAGCAGTTACCGGCTTTCAGGGGGTGCTAGCAATCAGCCCCAGCATTTT
CDR3 protein: CASSYRLSGGASNQPQHF
J gene: TRBJ1-5
D gene: TRBD1
clone size: -
V gene: TRBV6-2/TRBV6-3

CDR3 DNA: TGCGCCAGCAGCTTGGAAGGGGCCACTGAAGCTTTCTTT
CDR3 protein: CASSLEGATEAFF
J gene: TRBJ1-1
D gene: -
clone size: -
V gene: TRBV5-1

CDR3 DNA: TGCGCCAGCAGCTCGACTAGCGGGAGGGTGACAGATACGCAGTATTTT
CDR3 protein: CASSSTSGRVTDTQYF
J gene: TRBJ2-3
D gene: TRBD2
clone size: -
V gene: TRBV5-1

CDR3 DNA: TGTGCCAGTAGTACCTCAAGACAGCTGTCTAACTATGGCTACACCTTC
CDR3 protein: CASSTSRQLSNYGYTF
J gene: TRBJ1-2
D gene: -
clone size: -
V gene: TRBV19

CDR3 DNA: TGTGCCAGCAGTTCCCCCCTCGGACAGGGGGACACTGAAGCTTTCTTT
CDR3 protein: CASSSPLGQGDTEAFF
J gene: TRBJ1-1
D gene: TRBD1
clone size: -
V gene: TRBV6-5

CDR3 DNA: TGTGCCAGCAGTGAAGCCCTAGCGGGATACAATGAGCAGTTCTTC
CDR3 protein: CASSEALAGYNEQFF
J gene: TRBJ2-1
D gene: TRBD2
clone size: -
V gene: TRBV2